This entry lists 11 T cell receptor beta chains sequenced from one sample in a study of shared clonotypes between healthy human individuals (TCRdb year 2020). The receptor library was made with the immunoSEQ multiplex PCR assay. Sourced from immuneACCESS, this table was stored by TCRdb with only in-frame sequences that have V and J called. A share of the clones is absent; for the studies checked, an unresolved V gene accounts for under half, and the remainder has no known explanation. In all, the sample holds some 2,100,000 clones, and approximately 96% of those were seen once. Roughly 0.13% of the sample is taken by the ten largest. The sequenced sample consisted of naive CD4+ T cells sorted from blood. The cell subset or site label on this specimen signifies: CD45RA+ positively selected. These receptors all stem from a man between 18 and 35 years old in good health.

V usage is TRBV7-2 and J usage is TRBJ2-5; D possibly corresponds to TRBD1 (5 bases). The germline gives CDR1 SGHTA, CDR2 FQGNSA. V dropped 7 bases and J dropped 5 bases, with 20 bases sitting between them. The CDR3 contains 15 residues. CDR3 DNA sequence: TGTGCCAGCAACATTGCCCTCGGGCCAGGGGAGACCCAGTACTTC. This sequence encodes CASNIALGPGETQYF.

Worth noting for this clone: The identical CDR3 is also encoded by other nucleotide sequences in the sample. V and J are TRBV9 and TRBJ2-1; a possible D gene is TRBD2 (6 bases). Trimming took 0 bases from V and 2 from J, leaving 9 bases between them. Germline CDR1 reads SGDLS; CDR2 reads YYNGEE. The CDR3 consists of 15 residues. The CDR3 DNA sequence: TGTGCCAGCAGCGTAGGGCGGGACCCCTACAATGAGCAGTTCTTC. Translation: CASSVGRDPYNEQFF.

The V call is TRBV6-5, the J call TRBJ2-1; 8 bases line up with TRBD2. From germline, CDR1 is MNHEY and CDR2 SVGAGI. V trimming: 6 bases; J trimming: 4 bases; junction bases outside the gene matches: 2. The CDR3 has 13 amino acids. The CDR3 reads CASSPGGYNEQFF. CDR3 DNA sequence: TGTGCCAGCAGCCCGGGGGGGTACAATGAGCAGTTCTTC.

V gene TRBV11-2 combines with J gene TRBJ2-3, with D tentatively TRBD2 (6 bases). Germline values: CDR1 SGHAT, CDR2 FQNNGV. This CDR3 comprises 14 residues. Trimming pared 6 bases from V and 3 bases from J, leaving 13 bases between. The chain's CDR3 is CASSPPGTTDTQYF. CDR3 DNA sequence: TGTGCCAGCAGTCCACCCGGGACTACAGATACGCAGTATTTT.

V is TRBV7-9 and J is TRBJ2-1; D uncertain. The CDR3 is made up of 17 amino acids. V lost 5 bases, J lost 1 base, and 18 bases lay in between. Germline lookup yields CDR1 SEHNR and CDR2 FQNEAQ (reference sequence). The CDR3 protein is CASSHIDFYRSYNEQFF. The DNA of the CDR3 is TGTGCCAGCAGCCACATTGACTTTTATCGGTCCTACAATGAGCAGTTCTTC. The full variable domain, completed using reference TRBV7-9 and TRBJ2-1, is DTGVSQNPRHKITKRGQNVTFRCDPISEHNRLYWYRQTLGQGPEFLTYFQNEAQLEKSRLLSDRFSAERPKGSFSTLEIQRTEQGDSAMYLCASSHIDFYRSYNEQFFGPGTRLTVL.

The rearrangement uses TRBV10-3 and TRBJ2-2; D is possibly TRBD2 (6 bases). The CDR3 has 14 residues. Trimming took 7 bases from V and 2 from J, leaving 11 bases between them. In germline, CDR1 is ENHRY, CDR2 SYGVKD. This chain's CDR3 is CAITEGPNTGELFF. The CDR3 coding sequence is TGTGCCATCACGGAGGGACCAAACACCGGGGAGCTGTTTTTT.

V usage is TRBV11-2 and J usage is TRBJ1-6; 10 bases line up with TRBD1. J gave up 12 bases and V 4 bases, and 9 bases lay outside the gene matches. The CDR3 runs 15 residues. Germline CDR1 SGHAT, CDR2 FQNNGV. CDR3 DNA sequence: TGTGCCAGCAGCTCTCGGGACAGGGGTCGTATACCCCTCCACTTT. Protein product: CASSSRDRGRIPLHF.

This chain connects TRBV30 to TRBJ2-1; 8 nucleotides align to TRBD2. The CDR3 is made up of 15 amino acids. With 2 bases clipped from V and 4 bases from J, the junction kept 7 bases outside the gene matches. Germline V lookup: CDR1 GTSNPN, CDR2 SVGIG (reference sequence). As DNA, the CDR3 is TGTGCCTGGAGTCCTCGGACTAGCTTTTACAATGAGCAGTTCTTC. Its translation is CAWSPRTSFYNEQFF.

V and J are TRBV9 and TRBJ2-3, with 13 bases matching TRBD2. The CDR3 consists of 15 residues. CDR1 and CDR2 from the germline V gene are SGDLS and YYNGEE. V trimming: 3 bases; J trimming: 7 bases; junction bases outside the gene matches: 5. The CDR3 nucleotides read TGTGCCAGCAGCGAGACTAGCGGGGGGTGGTATACGCAGTATTTT. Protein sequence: CASSETSGGWYTQYF.

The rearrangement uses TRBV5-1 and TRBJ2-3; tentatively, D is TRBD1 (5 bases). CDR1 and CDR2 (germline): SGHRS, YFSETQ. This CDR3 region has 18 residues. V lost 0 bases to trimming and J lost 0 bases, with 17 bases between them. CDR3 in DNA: TGCGCCAGCAGCTTGGATCCTCAGGGCCCTTTTAGCACAGATACGCAGTATTTT. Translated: CASSLDPQGPFSTDTQYF.

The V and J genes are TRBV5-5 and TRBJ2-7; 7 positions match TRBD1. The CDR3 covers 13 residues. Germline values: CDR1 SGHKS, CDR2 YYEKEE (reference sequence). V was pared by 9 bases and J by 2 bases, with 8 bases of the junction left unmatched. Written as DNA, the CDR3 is TGTGCCACCCGGACAGGACTTACCTACGAGCAGTACTTC. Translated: CATRTGLTYEQYF.